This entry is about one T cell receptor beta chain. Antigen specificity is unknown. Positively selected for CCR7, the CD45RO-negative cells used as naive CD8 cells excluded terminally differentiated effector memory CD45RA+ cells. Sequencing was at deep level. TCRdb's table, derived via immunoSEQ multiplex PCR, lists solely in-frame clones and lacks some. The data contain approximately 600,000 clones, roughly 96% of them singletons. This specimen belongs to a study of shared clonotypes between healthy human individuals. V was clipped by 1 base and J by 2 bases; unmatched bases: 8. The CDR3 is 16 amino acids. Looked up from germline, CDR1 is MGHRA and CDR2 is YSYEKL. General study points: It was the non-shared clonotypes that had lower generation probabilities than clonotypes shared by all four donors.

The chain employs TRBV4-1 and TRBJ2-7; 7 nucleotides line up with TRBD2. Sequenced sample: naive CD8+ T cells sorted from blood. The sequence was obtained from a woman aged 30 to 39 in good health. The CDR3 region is CASSQGDGLVAYEQYF. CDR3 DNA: TGCGCCAGCAGCCAAGGGGACGGACTAGTCGCCTACGAGCAGTACTTC.